The 13 T cell receptor beta chains listed next were all sequenced from one sample in a study of identifying expanded T cells in peripheral blood (dated by TCRdb to the late 2010s). Library construction relied on the immunoSEQ multiplex PCR assay. TCRdb limited this immuneACCESS table to in-frame rearrangements with V and J called. A share of clones is missing; checked studies link under half to unresolved V genes, and the rest is unexplained. The sample table shows some 120,000 clones, and roughly 82% are seen once. Clones ranked in the top ten supply approximately 3% of the sample. The sequencing sample was made of blood. These receptors all stem from a person between 18 and 75 years old in good health.

V usage is TRBV5-4 and J usage is TRBJ1-1; no clear D gene. Germline V gives CDR1 SGHNT, CDR2 YYREEE (reference sequence). V dropped 9 bases and J dropped 4 bases, with 10 bases sitting between them. The CDR3 extends over 11 amino acids. The chain's CDR3 is CATWAGTEAFF. The CDR3 DNA follows: TGTGCCACCTGGGCGGGCACTGAAGCTTTCTTT.

The chain employs TRBV19 and TRBJ1-3; maybe TRBD1 (5 bases). This CDR3 comprises 14 residues. CDR1 and CDR2 from the germline V gene are LNHDA and SQIVND (reference sequence). The germline V and J ends were trimmed by 6 bases and 4 bases, with 13 bases remaining between them. CDR3 nucleotides: TGTGCCAGTAGCTCCGGGGCCGAAGGAAACACCATATATTTT. It is translated as CASSSGAEGNTIYF.

A remark on this clone: The sample contains more than one DNA sequence encoding this CDR3. V usage is TRBV5-6 and J usage is TRBJ1-1; D unclear. From germline, CDR1 is SGHDT and CDR2 YYEEEE. CDR3 length: 13 amino acids. Trimming pared 2 bases from V and 1 base from J, leaving 6 bases between. The CDR3 loop reads CASSLLGNTEAFF. The CDR3 DNA reads as TGTGCCAGCAGCTTACTCGGGAACACTGAAGCTTTCTTT.

This chain joins TRBV6-5 and TRBJ1-2; no firm D call. The CDR3 is made up of 12 amino acids. V lost 6 bases to trimming and J lost 0 bases, with 5 bases between them. The germline V gene has CDR1 MNHEY and CDR2 SVGAGI. CDR3 region: CASRTSNYGYTF. CDR3 DNA sequence: TGTGCCAGCAGAACGTCTAACTATGGCTACACCTTC.

This rearrangement joins TRBV19 to TRBJ1-1; TRBD1 is a possible D gene (6 bases). CDR1 is LNHDA, CDR2 SQIVND, per germline (reference sequence). V dropped 7 bases and J dropped 1 base, with 10 bases sitting between them. CDR3 length equals 13 residues. The CDR3 DNA reads as TGTGCCAGTATGGGGGCCAGGAACACTGAAGCTTTCTTT. Its translation is CASMGARNTEAFF.

Only one count was recorded for this clone. The chain employs TRBV30 and TRBJ1-5; D gene uncertain. The germline CDR1 and CDR2 sequences are GTSNPN and SVGIG (reference sequence). V was cut by 1 base and J by 0 bases, with 7 bases left in between. This CDR3 region has 14 residues. The CDR3 nucleotides read TGTGCCTGGAGTGAAGACGCTAGCAATCAGCCCCAGCATTTT. Amino acid sequence: CAWSEDASNQPQHF.

This clone appeared a single time. This chain connects TRBV19 to TRBJ2-7; D perhaps matches TRBD2 (5 bases). Germline values: CDR1 LNHDA, CDR2 SQIVND (reference sequence). V was cut by 5 bases and J by 3 bases, with 20 bases left in between. The CDR3 is 16 amino acids. The CDR3 region has the DNA TGTGCCAGTAGTTCCACGGCGGGTTTTTCCCGCTACGAGCAGTACTTC. Translated: CASSSTAGFSRYEQYF.

This clone showed up just once. The chain links TRBV7-2 to TRBJ1-1; D is unclear. The CDR3 loop spans 13 amino acids. From germline, CDR1 is SGHTA and CDR2 FQGNSA. V lost 3 bases and J lost 0, with 5 bases in between. This chain's CDR3 is CASSFTMNTEAFF. The CDR3 nucleotides are TGTGCCAGCAGCTTTACGATGAACACTGAAGCTTTCTTT.

The rearrangement links TRBV4-3 to TRBJ1-2; possible D gene TRBD1, 6 bases. CDR3 length: 14 amino acids. Trimming removed 6 bases from V and 4 bases from J, with 15 bases in between. CDR1 is LGHNA, CDR2 YSLEER, per germline. CDR3 sequence (DNA): TGCGCCAGCAGACCGGGACACCTTACCTATGGCTACACCTTC. As protein: CASRPGHLTYGYTF.

The V gene is TRBV6-6, the J gene TRBJ2-5; perhaps TRBD1 as D (6 bases). In germline, CDR1 is MNHNY, CDR2 SVGAGI (reference sequence). The CDR3 consists of 13 residues. Trimming took 7 bases from V and 2 from J, leaving 11 bases between them. For the CDR3, the DNA is TGTGCCAGCACCCAACAGGGTCAAGAGACCCAGTACTTC. Its translation: CASTQQGQETQYF.

The chain joins TRBV6-5 to TRBJ1-2; TRBD1 is a possible D gene (6 bases). CDR1 is MNHEY and CDR2 is SVGAGI in the germline V gene. The CDR3 is 14 amino acids. V lost 8 bases and J lost 5, with 18 bases in between. The CDR3 loop reads CASYKTGAGYGYTF. The CDR3 DNA reads TGTGCCAGCTACAAGACAGGAGCTGGGTATGGCTACACCTTC.

V gene TRBV11-3 combines with J gene TRBJ1-3; D gene ambiguous. This CDR3 has 15 amino acids. V dropped 5 bases and J dropped 4 bases, with 15 bases sitting between them. Germline assignment: CDR1 SGHNT and CDR2 YENEEA. This CDR3 is CASSLGRAVGNTIYF. CDR3 coding DNA: TGTGCCAGCAGCCTAGGCCGGGCAGTCGGAAACACCATATATTTT.

The chain has TRBV29-1 and TRBJ2-5, with 12 bases aligning to TRBD1. Per the germline V gene, CDR1 is SQVTM and CDR2 is ANQGSEA. The junction had 10 bases not matched to a gene; V was cut back by 4 bases and J by 10 bases. The CDR3 extends over 14 amino acids. The CDR3 DNA sequence: TGCAGCGTTGGGACCGGGACAGGGGGCCAGGTCCAGTACTTC. Translating gives CSVGTGTGGQVQYF.